A single sample is the source of the 16 T cell receptor beta chains below, sequenced in a study of blood T cell repertoires in COVID-19. Sequenced by immunoSEQ multiplex PCR; TCRdb stores in-frame clones only, minus some. The repertoire holds over 30,000 clones, with roughly 75% as singletons. Sequences were obtained from peripheral blood. These receptors all stem from a man older than 75 with active or convalescent COVID-19.

J is TRBJ1-4 and V is TRBV30; D remains unclear. This CDR3 is 13 amino acids long. V lost 8 bases and J lost 1, with 11 bases in between. Per the germline V gene, CDR1 is GTSNPN and CDR2 is SVGIG (reference sequence). CDR3 sequence (DNA): TGTGCCCATTCGGTGAGAACTAATGAAAAACTGTTTTTT. Encoded protein: CAHSVRTNEKLFF.

V and J are TRBV7-9 and TRBJ2-5; perhaps TRBD2 as D (6 bases). The CDR3 spans 15 residues. Deletions cut 1 base from V and 2 bases from J, with 11 bases between. From germline, CDR1 is SEHNR and CDR2 FQNEAQ (reference sequence). In DNA form, the CDR3 reads TGTGCCAGCAGCTTAGGTGTAGCGGTACAAGAGACCCAGTACTTC. Its protein product is CASSLGVAVQETQYF.

This chain joins TRBV27 and TRBJ2-2; 7 bases are a match to TRBD2. The CDR3 is 17 residues long. Unmatched junction bases numbered 12, after V lost 6 bases and J lost 2 bases. Germline V lookup: CDR1 MNHEY, CDR2 SMNVEV (reference sequence). This chain's CDR3 is CASRTQSSGANTGELFF. CDR3 coding DNA: TGTGCCAGCAGAACTCAAAGCAGCGGGGCAAACACCGGGGAGCTGTTTTTT.

This clone occurred once. The CDR3 region is CASSVDSVLDEQYF. CDR3 in DNA: TGTGCCAGCAGCGTTGACAGCGTGCTGGACGAGCAGTACTTC. The chain employs TRBV9 and TRBJ2-7, with D possibly being TRBD1 (5 bases). CDR1 SGDLS and CDR2 YYNGEE come from the germline V gene. Trimming shortened V by 2 bases and J by 5 bases, and 14 bases separated the two germline ends. This CDR3 spans 14 amino acids.

This clone has a handful of counts. V gene TRBV4-2 combines with J gene TRBJ2-3; TRBD2 matches 8 bases. Trimming at V came to 2 bases and at J to 0 bases, leaving 1 base not matched to a gene. The germline V gene has CDR1 LGHNA and CDR2 YNFKEQ. The CDR3 is made up of 15 amino acids. The CDR3 sequence: CASSQPSGSTDTQYF. The CDR3 DNA reads as TGTGCCAGCAGCCAACCTAGCGGGAGCACAGATACGCAGTATTTT.

This clone was observed a single time. The V call is TRBV7-2, the J call TRBJ1-5; TRBD1 matches at 10 bases. This CDR3 is 15 amino acids long. Germline V gene data show CDR1 as SGHTA and CDR2 as FQGNSA. V lost 2 bases to trimming and J lost 7 bases; unmatched junction nucleotides: 5. The CDR3 sequence is CASSLRQGANQPQHF. The CDR3 DNA reads TGTGCCAGCAGCTTAAGACAGGGGGCAAACCAGCCCCAGCATTTT.

The chain recombines TRBV30 with TRBJ2-7; possible D gene TRBD1, 5 bases. V shed 2 bases and J shed 7 bases, with 6 bases lying between them. Germline V gives CDR1 GTSNPN, CDR2 SVGIG (reference sequence). This CDR3 comprises 10 residues. This CDR3 is CAWSRTEQYF. The CDR3 DNA follows: TGTGCCTGGAGTAGGACAGAGCAGTACTTC. The full variable domain, its missing parts supplied by reference TRBV30 and TRBJ2-7, is SQTIHQWPATLVQPVGSPLSLECTVEGTSNPNLYWYRQAAGRGLQLLFYSVGIGQISSEVPQNLSASRPQDRQFILSSKKLLLSDSGFYLCAWSRTEQYFGPGTRLTVT.

The chain is built from TRBV6-2 or TRBV6-3 and TRBJ2-2; the match to TRBD2 covers 11 bases. The CDR3 consists of 15 residues. Per the germline V gene, CDR1 is MNHEY and CDR2 is SVGEGT. V shed 6 bases, J shed 5 bases, and the junction held 5 bases outside the gene matches. This chain's CDR3 is CASSGTSGLTGELFF. In DNA, the CDR3 is TGTGCCAGCAGCGGGACTAGCGGTTTAACCGGGGAGCTGTTTTTT.

This clone was counted once. The rearrangement uses TRBV27 and TRBJ2-7; 10 positions match TRBD2. V lost 0 bases, J lost 1 base, and 3 bases stayed unmatched. CDR1 and CDR2 (germline): MNHEY, SMNVEV (reference sequence). The CDR3 is 16 residues long. For the CDR3, the DNA is TGTGCCAGCAGTTTATCGGCAGCGGGAGGGTCCTACGAGCAGTACTTC. Its translation is CASSLSAAGGSYEQYF.

This chain links TRBV4-1 with TRBJ2-7; 8 nucleotides match TRBD1. V lost 1 base to trimming and J lost 4 bases; unmatched junction nucleotides: 6. This CDR3 comprises 15 residues. Germline CDR1 reads MGHRA; CDR2 reads YSYEKL. This CDR3 is CASSQVETGVYEQYF. The CDR3 nucleotides are TGCGCCAGCAGCCAAGTCGAGACAGGGGTTTACGAGCAGTACTTC.

V gene TRBV11-2 combines with J gene TRBJ2-3; D is possibly TRBD1 (5 bases). CDR1 and CDR2 (germline): SGHAT, FQNNGV. Trimming took 4 bases from V and 0 from J, leaving 8 bases between them. The CDR3 spans 14 residues. The CDR3 nucleotides are TGTGCCAGCAGCTATGACAGAAGCACAGATACGCAGTATTTT. As protein: CASSYDRSTDTQYF.

This clone was counted a single time. This chain connects TRBV6-5 to TRBJ2-7; TRBD2 matches at 14 bases. V dropped 7 bases and J dropped 4; count of bases not matched to a gene: 3. The CDR3 has 14 amino acids. Germline V gene lookup returns CDR1 MNHEY and CDR2 SVGAGI. The CDR3 protein is CASIGTSGSYEQYF. CDR3 nucleotide sequence: TGTGCCAGCATTGGGACTAGCGGGAGTTACGAGCAGTACTTC.

The chain is built from TRBV27 and TRBJ1-1, with 10 bases that match TRBD1. The V and J ends lost 3 bases and 4 bases, in that order; junction bases with no gene match: 2. Germline CDR1 MNHEY, CDR2 SMNVEV (reference sequence). CDR3 length: 14 amino acids. The CDR3 DNA follows: TGTGCCAGCAGTTTGACAGGGGGCGGCACTGAAGCTTTCTTT. This encodes CASSLTGGGTEAFF.

The J gene is TRBJ2-3, the V gene TRBV5-1; TRBD2 aligns across 11 bases. Germline CDR1 SGHRS, CDR2 YFSETQ. Trimming at V came to 0 bases and at J to 1 base, leaving 10 bases not matched to a gene. The CDR3 spans 19 residues. CDR3 sequence reads: CASSLASRTSGLGTDTQYF. As DNA, the CDR3 is TGCGCCAGCAGCTTGGCTTCCCGGACTAGCGGGCTCGGCACAGATACGCAGTATTTT.

This clone turned up a few times. The V gene is TRBV19, the J gene TRBJ2-2, with 13 bases matching TRBD2. This CDR3 region has 17 residues. The germline V gene has CDR1 LNHDA and CDR2 SQIVND (reference sequence). J gave up 0 bases and V 3 bases, and 1 base lay outside the gene matches. CDR3 DNA sequence: TGTGCCAGTAGTATGGGACTAGCGGGACCGAACACCGGGGAGCTGTTTTTT. It encodes CASSMGLAGPNTGELFF.

The gene calls are TRBV6-2 or TRBV6-3 and TRBJ1-5; a weak D match, TRBD1 (5 bases). Germline values: CDR1 MNHEY, CDR2 SVGEGT. V was cut by 0 bases and J by 0 bases, with 18 bases left in between. The CDR3 has 19 amino acids. The CDR3 DNA is TGTGCCAGCAGTTACTCCCTGACCCGGGACTCCTATAGCAATCAGCCCCAGCATTTT. Protein product: CASSYSLTRDSYSNQPQHF.